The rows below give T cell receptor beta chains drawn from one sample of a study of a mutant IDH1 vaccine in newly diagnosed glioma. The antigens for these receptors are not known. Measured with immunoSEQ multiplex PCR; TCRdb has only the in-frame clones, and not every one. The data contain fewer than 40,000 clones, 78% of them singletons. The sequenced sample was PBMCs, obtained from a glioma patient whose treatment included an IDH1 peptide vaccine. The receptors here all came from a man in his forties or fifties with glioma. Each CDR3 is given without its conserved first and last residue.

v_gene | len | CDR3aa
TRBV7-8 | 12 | ASSLGQLAYEQY
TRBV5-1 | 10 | ASSWGGYEQY
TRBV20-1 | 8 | SAASYGYT
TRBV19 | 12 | ASSPGGYGNTIY
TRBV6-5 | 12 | ASTLWTGNEKLF
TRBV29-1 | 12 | SVEGTATNYGYT
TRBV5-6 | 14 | ASSVQGGLGNTEAF
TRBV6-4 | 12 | ASSDIAGGYEQY
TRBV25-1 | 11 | ASKSLSGTEAF
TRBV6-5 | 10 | ASGQGAGEQY
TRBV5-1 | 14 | ASSLRLAGSTDTQY
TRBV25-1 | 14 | ASSDQGGVGNTEAF
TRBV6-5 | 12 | ASSRGTAEYGYT
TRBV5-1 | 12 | ASTTVVGQETQY
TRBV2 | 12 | ASSERDRIYGYT
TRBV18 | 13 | ASSPDRAMNTEAF
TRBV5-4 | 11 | ASSWDRNTEAF
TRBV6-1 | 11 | ASRMDRVRGYT
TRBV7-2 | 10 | ASSLAFDTQY
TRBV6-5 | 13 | ASSRNGQVWDEQF
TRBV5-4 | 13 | ASSSKGSPNEKLF
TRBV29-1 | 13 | SVEGTSGGRDTQY
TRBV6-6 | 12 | ASSYGQEAEKLF
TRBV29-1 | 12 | SVVLGPQTETQY
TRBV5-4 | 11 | ASSLTATDTQY
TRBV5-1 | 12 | ASSLENSPHEQF
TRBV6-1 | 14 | ASSDLGLAGVDEQF
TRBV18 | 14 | ASSPPDSLGNSPLH
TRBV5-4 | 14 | ASSFNRGASHYGYT
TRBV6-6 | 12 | ASSYEGSTGELF
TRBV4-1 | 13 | ASSLGLNSNQPQH
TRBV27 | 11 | ASSTASKQPQH
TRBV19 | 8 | ATRAGELF
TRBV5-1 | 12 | ASSLNDRGTEAF
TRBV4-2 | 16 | ASSQERPAGGHKETQY